The 14 T cell receptor beta chains reported below all come from one sample, sequenced in a study of T cells expressing NK-cell markers. Following a re-call of the 5' RACE reads, TCRdb has one entry per CDR3 protein and lacks DNA. This sample's table reports about 150,000 distinct CDR3 sequences. Sequenced input: blood T cells: a sorted CD56 or NKG2C T cell subset, CD4+ or CD8+ T cells, or bulk PBMC T cells (not recorded which). These receptors originate from a woman aged 45-65 years in good health.

The chain uses TRBV28 and TRBJ2-7; the D gene TCRdb calls, TRBD1, cannot be checked with no DNA. Germline V gene data show CDR1 as MDHEN and CDR2 as SYDVKM. The CDR3 spans 14 residues. CDR3 sequence: CASTPQGQGYEQYF.

This chain's CDR3 is CASSLERLGLGGSNEQFF. J is TRBJ2-1 and V is TRBV11-2; TCRdb's D call of TRBD2 is untestable without DNA. Germline CDR1 and CDR2: SGHAT and FQNNGV. The CDR3 is made up of 18 amino acids.

CDR3 residues: CASRTGGAETQYF. The chain links TRBV19 to TRBJ2-5; without DNA, the TCRdb call of TRBD1 cannot be checked. CDR3 length: 13 residues. The V gene's germline CDR1 is LNHDA and CDR2 SQIVND (reference sequence).

The chain has TRBV30 and TRBJ2-1; TCRdb reports TRBD2, a call that lacks DNA to check it against. CDR1 is GTSNPN, CDR2 SVGIG, per germline (reference sequence). This CDR3 is built from 13 residues. This chain's CDR3 is CAWTLADYNEQFF.

V and J are TRBV6-2 or TRBV6-3 and TRBJ2-3; as DNA is missing, the TRBD2 call by TCRdb cannot be tested. The CDR3 runs 16 residues. Per germline, CDR1 MNHEY and CDR2 SVGEGT. The CDR3 here is CASSPPLAYIPDTQYF.

The gene calls are TRBV4-1 and TRBJ2-2. CDR3 size: 12 residues. Germline loops: CDR1 MGHRA, CDR2 YSYEKL. CDR3 amino acids: CASSQLEGELFF.

The V call is TRBV12-3 or TRBV12-4, the J call TRBJ2-7; TCRdb lists TRBD1, though no DNA is available to test this call. The CDR3 length is 15 residues. The CDR3 is CASSDSGQVNYEQYF.

The rearrangement uses TRBV7-9 and TRBJ2-2. Germline-derived CDR1 and CDR2 are SEHNR and FQNEAQ (reference sequence). The CDR3 consists of 14 residues. The CDR3 sequence is CASEYKGYTGELFF.

The CDR3 region is CASSTPGKELNTGELFF. The rearrangement uses TRBV9 and TRBJ2-2; the TCRdb call, TRBD1, lacks DNA for checking. Germline V lookup: CDR1 SGDLS, CDR2 YYNGEE. The CDR3 has 17 amino acids.

The rearrangement joins TRBV7-6 to TRBJ2-1. The CDR3 is made up of 12 amino acids. Looked up from germline, CDR1 is SGHVS and CDR2 is FNYEAQ. CDR3 protein: CASSYGSNEQFF.

The V call is TRBV4-1, the J call TRBJ1-2; the D gene TCRdb calls, TRBD1, cannot be checked with no DNA. There are 17 residues in the CDR3. From germline, CDR1 is MGHRA and CDR2 YSYEKL. CDR3 region: CASSQLGTGLFNYGYTF.

This sequence joins TRBV2 and TRBJ2-1; TCRdb designates TRBD2, a call that cannot be tested without DNA. The CDR3 length is 14 residues. Germline loops: CDR1 SNHLY, CDR2 FYNNEI. This chain's CDR3 is CASSPIVGGNEQFF.

The gene calls are TRBV7-8 and TRBJ1-4; TCRdb reports TRBD1, a call that lacks DNA to check it against. Germline assignment: CDR1 SGHVS and CDR2 FQNEAQ. The CDR3 has 20 residues. CDR3 in amino acids: CASSLEPPGLSGVSSEKLFF. The full variable domain, its missing parts supplied by reference TRBV7-8 and TRBJ1-4, is GAGVSQSPRYKVAKRGQDVALRCDPISGHVSLFWYQQALGQGPEFLTYFQNEAQLDKSGLPSDRFFAERPEGSVSTLKIQRTQQEDSAVYLCASSLEPPGLSGVSSEKLFFGSGTQLSVL.

The chain employs TRBV28 and TRBJ2-7; TCRdb designates TRBD2, a call that cannot be tested without DNA. In germline, CDR1 is MDHEN, CDR2 SYDVKM. This CDR3 has 14 residues. CDR3 sequence reads: CASSPGLNLYEQYF.